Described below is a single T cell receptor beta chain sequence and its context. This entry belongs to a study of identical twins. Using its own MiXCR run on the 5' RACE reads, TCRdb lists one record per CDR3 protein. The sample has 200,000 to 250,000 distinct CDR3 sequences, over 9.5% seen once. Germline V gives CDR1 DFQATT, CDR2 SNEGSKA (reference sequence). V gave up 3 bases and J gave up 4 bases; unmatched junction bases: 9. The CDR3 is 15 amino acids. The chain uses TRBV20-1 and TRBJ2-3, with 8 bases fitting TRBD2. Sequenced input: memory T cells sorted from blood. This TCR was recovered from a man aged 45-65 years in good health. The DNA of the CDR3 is TGCAGTGCTAGGGGCCGGGGGGGGCAGTCAGATACGCAGTATTTT. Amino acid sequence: CSARGRGGQSDTQYF.